These T cell receptor beta chains were read from a single sample in a study of CD8 T cells in ankylosing spondylitis. MiXCR, applied by TCRdb to the 5' RACE reads, yields one record per CDR3 protein. Among about 340,000 distinct CDR3 sequences listed, approximately 15% were seen once. The sequenced material came from blood, either unsorted or a sorted T cell fraction (not recorded which). Receptors were obtained from a male donor with ankylosing spondylitis or in good health (not recorded which). Each CDR3 is given with its conserved first and last residue. A D gene is named only where the DNA matches it firmly. Rows give clone size only sometimes, using once, few, many, or a class for an expanded clone.

V gene	clone size	J gene	D gene	CDR3 protein	CDR3 DNA
TRBV5-1	few	TRBJ2-7	TRBD2	CASSSSSGTTFGEQYF	TGCGCCAGCAGCTCATCTTCCGGGACTACCTTCGGCGAGCAGTACTTC
TRBV20-1	-	TRBJ2-2	TRBD1	CSARAGGGELFF	TGCAGTGCTAGAGCAGGGGGTGGGGAGCTGTTTTTT
TRBV10-3	few	TRBJ2-3	TRBD2	CAISEGATSGIIRTDTQYF	TGTGCCATCAGTGAGGGGGCGACTAGCGGGATAATACGCACAGATACGCAGTATTTT
TRBV12-3/TRBV12-4	many	TRBJ2-5	TRBD2	CASTPFGSGIQETQYF	TGTGCCAGCACCCCTTTTGGGAGCGGGATCCAAGAGACCCAGTACTTC
TRBV5-1	few	TRBJ1-2	TRBD1	CASSLDAGGYGYTF	TGCGCCAGCAGCTTGGACGCAGGGGGCTATGGCTACACCTTC
TRBV5-1	-	TRBJ2-7	-	CASSLTSREQYF	TGCGCCAGCAGCTTGACGAGCCGCGAGCAGTACTTC
TRBV6-1	-	TRBJ2-7	TRBD2	CASSEGLAGVIEQYF	TGTGCCAGCAGTGAAGGACTAGCGGGAGTAATCGAGCAGTACTTC
TRBV29-1	-	TRBJ2-5	-	CSVEETKGETQYF	TGCAGCGTTGAAGAAACTAAGGGGGAGACCCAGTACTTC
TRBV4-1	few	TRBJ2-2	-	CASSASELYTRGLFF	TGCGCCAGCAGCGCTTCCGAGCTCTACACCCGTGGGCTGTTTTTT
TRBV18	-	TRBJ2-1	TRBD2	CASSPSGILGNEQFF	TGTGCCAGCTCACCTAGCGGGATACTTGGGAATGAGCAGTTCTTC
TRBV12-3/TRBV12-4	-	TRBJ2-2	-	CASSFDVGSGTGELFF	TGTGCCAGCAGTTTTGATGTGGGGTCTGGCACCGGGGAGCTGTTTTTT
TRBV11-3	-	TRBJ2-3	-	CASSPSSDTDTQYF	TGTGCCAGCAGCCCTAGCAGCGATACAGATACGCAGTATTTT
TRBV7-6	-	TRBJ2-7	TRBD2	CASSLPYFGLAGHEQYF	TGTGCCAGCAGCTTACCTTATTTTGGACTAGCTGGCCACGAGCAGTACTTC
TRBV5-1	few	TRBJ2-7	TRBD2	CASSHGTSGSMDEQYF	TGCGCCAGCAGCCATGGGACTAGCGGGAGTATGGACGAGCAGTACTTC
TRBV20-1	-	TRBJ2-1	TRBD2	CSARALRGELAGDYNEQFF	TGCAGTGCTAGAGCACTCCGGGGCGAACTAGCGGGGGACTACAATGAGCAGTTCTTC
TRBV12-3/TRBV12-4	many	TRBJ2-3	-	CASSLPGIGTDTQYF	TGTGCCAGCAGTTTGCCCGGGATCGGGACAGATACGCAGTATTTT
TRBV2	-	TRBJ1-5	-	CASSEGLSNQPQHF	TGTGCCAGCAGTGAGGGGCTGAGCAATCAGCCCCAGCATTTT
TRBV20-1	-	TRBJ2-7	-	CSARGRGRIYSYEQYF	TGCAGTGCTAGAGGTAGGGGCAGAATATACTCCTACGAGCAGTACTTC
TRBV5-6	few	TRBJ1-3	-	CASSFGHTGNTIYF	TGTGCCAGCAGCTTCGGGCATACTGGAAACACCATATATTTT
TRBV9	few	TRBJ1-2	TRBD1	CASRALGTGRGYGYTF	TGTGCCAGCAGAGCCCTCGGGACAGGGAGAGGCTATGGCTACACCTTC
TRBV20-1	few	TRBJ1-6	-	CSAVLSGTVNSPLHF	TGCAGTGCTGTCCTCAGTGGGACCGTAAATTCACCCCTCCACTTT
TRBV5-1	few	TRBJ2-3	-	CASSSERGASTDTQYF	TGCGCCAGCAGCTCGGAAAGAGGGGCGAGCACAGATACGCAGTATTTT
TRBV5-4	-	TRBJ2-5	-	CASSPNAGEETQYF	TGTGCCAGCAGCCCGAACGCGGGCGAAGAGACCCAGTACTTC
TRBV9	few	TRBJ2-2	TRBD2	CASSVDSGRALFF	TGTGCCAGCAGCGTAGATAGCGGGAGGGCCTTGTTTTTT
TRBV2	-	TRBJ2-1	-	CASSTALANEQFF	TGTGCCAGCAGTACTGCACTAGCAAATGAGCAGTTCTTC
TRBV9	few	TRBJ2-1	TRBD2	CASKEGRGGGNEQFF	TGTGCCAGCAAGGAGGGACGGGGGGGTGGCAATGAGCAGTTCTTC
TRBV11-2	-	TRBJ2-5	TRBD1	CASSAQGSQETQYF	TGTGCCAGCAGCGCACAGGGGTCCCAAGAGACCCAGTACTTC
TRBV6-1	-	TRBJ2-1	-	CASSDTYNEQFF	TGTGCCAGCAGTGACACATACAATGAGCAGTTCTTC
TRBV25-1	-	TRBJ2-1	-	CASSPPGLHYNEQFF	TGTGCCAGCAGCCCACCGGGACTGCATTACAATGAGCAGTTCTTC
TRBV5-1	few	TRBJ1-5	-	CASSLWGGAEQPQHF	TGCGCCAGCAGCTTGTGGGGGGGCGCCGAGCAGCCCCAGCATTTT
TRBV6-1	-	TRBJ2-6	TRBD1	CASSAALLTGFTGANVLTF	TGTGCCAGCAGTGCCGCGCTTCTGACAGGGTTCACTGGGGCCAACGTCCTGACTTTC
TRBV3-1	-	TRBJ2-2	-	CASSQRRATNTGELFF	TGTGCCAGCAGCCAACGGAGGGCGACGAACACCGGGGAGCTGTTTTTT
TRBV28	-	TRBJ1-1	-	CASSPPTSNTEAFF	TGTGCCAGCAGTCCCCCGACAAGTAACACTGAAGCTTTCTTT
TRBV29-1	many	TRBJ1-1	TRBD1	CSVGQGTEAFF	TGCAGCGTTGGACAGGGGACTGAAGCTTTCTTT
TRBV7-9	-	TRBJ2-5	-	CASSLEASPETQYF	TGTGCCAGCAGCTTAGAGGCTAGCCCCGAGACCCAGTACTTC
TRBV5-1	-	TRBJ2-1	-	CASRRTINEQFF	TGCGCCAGCAGACGAACTATAAATGAGCAGTTCTTC
TRBV12-3/TRBV12-4	-	TRBJ2-1	TRBD2	CASSLLREDEQFF	TGTGCCAGCAGTTTATTGCGGGAGGATGAGCAGTTCTTC
TRBV29-1	-	TRBJ2-1	-	CSVDSRGYNEQFF	TGCAGCGTTGACTCTCGAGGATACAATGAGCAGTTCTTC
TRBV20-1	-	TRBJ1-2	-	CSGAGSYGYTF	TGCAGTGGGGCAGGGTCCTATGGCTACACCTTC
TRBV12-3/TRBV12-4	many	TRBJ2-2	-	CASSPGFNTGELFF	TGTGCCAGCAGCCCTGGGTTCAACACCGGGGAGCTGTTTTTT